The clone carrying this TCR beta chain has a single count. This sample was included in a study of blood T cell repertoires in COVID-19. With 5 bases clipped from V and 6 bases from J, the junction kept 10 bases outside the gene matches. The germline V gene encodes CDR1 MNHEY and CDR2 SVGEGT. This CDR3 region has 15 residues. Profiled with immunoSEQ multiplex PCR; TCRdb holds only in-frame clones, not every one. The table records 260,000 or so clones, approximately 86% of them present only once. The chain combines TRBV6-2 or TRBV6-3 with TRBJ1-5; 7 bases line up with TRBD1. This clonotype was sampled from a human donor in a cohort sampled during active COVID-19. The sample consisted of peripheral blood. The CDR3 loop is CASSPQTGIVQPQHF. CDR3 bases: TGTGCCAGCAGTCCCCAGACAGGGATCGTTCAGCCCCAGCATTTT.